This T cell receptor (beta chain) was found in a study of cytomegalovirus exposure and HLA in healthy donors. Points from the study as a whole: HLA allele associations emerged for around 16,000 TCR beta sequences in a later analysis, at 0.05 false discovery rate. In a later analysis, TCR beta V- and J-gene trimming was associated with a missense DCLRE1C variant. According to the study, roughly 160 TCR beta chains were cytomegalovirus-associated.

Germline CDR1 and CDR2: SGHVS and FNYEAQ. Trimming stripped 1 base from V and 1 base from J, with 9 bases between. This CDR3 comprises 15 residues. Details on this clone: The antigen is not known.

Amplification used 60 Vbeta primers and 13 Jbeta primers. Produced via immunoSEQ multiplex PCR; TCRdb's table is partial and in-frame only. The sample holds fewer than 200,000 clones, around 80% seen once. Sequenced input: PBMCs. The chain uses TRBV7-6 and TRBJ2-3; D possibly corresponds to TRBD1 (5 bases). The clonotype was recovered from a woman aged 25 to 45 in good health and CMV-seropositive. CDR3 in DNA: TGTGCCAGCAGCTTAGGGGGCGCGGGCACAGATACGCAGTATTTT. The encoded protein is CASSLGGAGTDTQYF. Filled out from reference TRBV7-6 and TRBJ2-3, the complete variable domain reads GAGVSQSPRYKVTKRGQDVALRCDPISGHVSLYWYRQALGQGPEFLTYFNYEAQQDKSGLPNDRFSAERPEGSISTLTIQRTEQRDSAMYRCASSLGGAGTDTQYFGPGTRLTVL.